Listed here are 31 T cell receptor beta chains from one sample, sequenced in a study of shared T cell receptors in the human thymus. TCRdb's copy holds only in-frame clones and misses some; the assay was immunoSEQ multiplex PCR. The sample consists of roughly 710,000 clones, 80% to 90% of them appearing once. The same specimen was also included in a second study, on human thymus T cells.

Sequencing was done on a sample of thymocytes. These receptors all stem from a girl less than two years old with a congenital heart defect.

The chain combines TRBV12-5 with TRBJ2-2; TRBD1 matches at 7 bases. Unmatched junction bases numbered 16, after V lost 0 bases and J lost 6 bases. The CDR3 consists of 19 residues. Germline V CDR1 and CDR2: LGHNT, FRNRAP. The CDR3 here is CASGLVPSPGQRRAGELFF. The DNA for the CDR3 is TGTGCTAGTGGTTTGGTCCCCTCCCCGGGACAGAGACGGGCCGGGGAGCTGTTTTTT.

This rearrangement joins TRBV7-9 to TRBJ2-3; D is possibly TRBD2 (6 bases). V was cut by 7 bases and J by 3 bases, with 20 bases left in between. Looked up from germline, CDR1 is SEHNR and CDR2 is FQNEAQ (reference sequence). This CDR3 comprises 16 residues. The CDR3 DNA sequence: TGTGCCAGCACCATCCAAGTGGAGGGTGGAACAGATACGCAGTATTTT. Its translation: CASTIQVEGGTDTQYF.

The genes are TRBV5-1 and TRBJ2-5; 11 bases fit TRBD2. The CDR3 consists of 19 residues. CDR1 and CDR2 from the germline V gene are SGHRS and YFSETQ. With 7 bases clipped from V and 2 bases from J, the junction kept 19 bases outside the gene matches. The CDR3 sequence is CASASPAAPGLAVQETQYF. DNA for the CDR3: TGCGCCAGCGCCTCCCCCGCTGCCCCGGGACTAGCGGTTCAAGAGACCCAGTACTTC.

The chain joins TRBV2 to TRBJ1-2; a possible D gene is TRBD1 (6 bases). CDR3 size: 14 residues. The V gene's germline CDR1 is SNHLY and CDR2 FYNNEI. Trimming shortened V by 4 bases and J by 6 bases, and 15 bases separated the two germline ends. CDR3 residues: CASSGRGGVDGYTF. The CDR3 DNA sequence: TGTGCCAGCAGTGGCAGGGGAGGGGTGGATGGCTACACCTTC.

In its sample, this clone was seen once. This rearrangement joins TRBV5-4 to TRBJ1-2, with D tentatively TRBD1 (5 bases). CDR1 SGHNT and CDR2 YYREEE come from the germline V gene (reference sequence). The CDR3 is made up of 13 amino acids. Trimming removed 0 bases at V and 10 bases at J, with 13 bases between. CDR3 residues: CASSLGTGDYYTF. The DNA of the CDR3 is TGTGCCAGCAGCTTGGGGACGGGGGATTACTACACCTTC.

This chain connects TRBV15 to TRBJ1-3; 7 positions match TRBD1. V lost 1 base, J lost 7 bases, and 13 bases stayed unmatched. There are 17 residues in the CDR3. Per germline, CDR1 LNHNV and CDR2 YYDKDF (reference sequence). The DNA of the CDR3 is TGTGCCACCAGCAGAGGAGGTGGGACAGCCGTCGAGAACACCATATATTTT. It yields the protein CATSRGGGTAVENTIYF.

V and J are TRBV7-8 and TRBJ2-7; D gene uncertain. The CDR3 is 12 amino acids. Trimming took 4 bases from V and 4 from J, leaving 8 bases between them. CDR1 is SGHVS, CDR2 FQNEAQ, per germline. CDR3 in amino acids: CASSSTLYEQYF. CDR3 in DNA: TGTGCCAGCAGCTCCACTCTTTACGAGCAGTACTTC.

This clone was seen a single time. The chain carries TRBV18 and TRBJ2-6; a weak D match, TRBD1 (5 bases). CDR3 length equals 19 residues. Trimming took off 9 bases at V and 0 bases at J, with 24 bases between the two ends. Germline CDR1 and CDR2: KGHSH and LQKENI. The CDR3 sequence is CASFTRVLKFDSGANVLTF. The CDR3 DNA reads as TGTGCCAGTTTCACCAGGGTTCTCAAATTCGACTCTGGGGCCAACGTCCTGACTTTC.

V gene TRBV9 combines with J gene TRBJ2-7, with TRBD1 matching 9 bases. The germline CDR1 and CDR2 sequences are SGDLS and YYNGEE. With V trimmed by 9 bases and J by 3 bases, 10 bases remained unmatched. The CDR3 consists of 14 residues. The CDR3 loop reads CATLLATGGYEQYF. In nucleotides, the CDR3 is TGTGCCACCCTTTTAGCGACAGGGGGCTACGAGCAGTACTTC.

The J gene is TRBJ1-3, the V gene TRBV7-3; D unresolved. The CDR3 runs to 13 residues. The germline V and J ends were trimmed by 2 bases and 2 bases, with 4 bases remaining between them. Per the germline V gene, CDR1 is SGHTA and CDR2 is FQGTGA. The CDR3 is CASSLGPGNTIYF. The CDR3 DNA is TGTGCCAGCAGCTTAGGCCCTGGAAACACCATATATTTT.

The chain combines TRBV19 with TRBJ1-1; 7 bases line up with TRBD1. Germline CDR1 reads LNHDA; CDR2 reads SQIVND (reference sequence). V lost 5 bases and J lost 1; bases outside the gene matches: 7. CDR3 length: 15 residues. The CDR3 region has the DNA TGTGCCAGTAGTGCAAAACAGGGGAGGAACACTGAAGCTTTCTTT. Translated, it gives CASSAKQGRNTEAFF.

The chain recombines TRBV9 with TRBJ1-2; 7 bases align to TRBD1. The CDR3 spans 14 residues. V dropped 0 bases and J dropped 4; count of bases not matched to a gene: 3. The germline V gene encodes CDR1 SGDLS and CDR2 YYNGEE. CDR3 sequence (DNA): TGTGCCAGCAGCGTAGCACAGGGGAGCTATGGCTACACCTTC. Protein: CASSVAQGSYGYTF.

This chain joins TRBV2 and TRBJ1-1; D uncertain. The CDR3 contains 14 residues. CDR1 is SNHLY, CDR2 FYNNEI, per germline. V gave up 6 bases and J gave up 7 bases, with 18 bases separating them. The CDR3 protein is CASRETVDRGEAFF. The CDR3, as DNA: TGTGCCAGCAGGGAAACAGTGGATCGGGGTGAAGCTTTCTTT.

The gene calls are TRBV6-5 and TRBJ2-3; 8 bases agree with TRBD1. The CDR3 loop spans 14 amino acids. The V segment lost 6 bases and the J segment 4 bases; nucleotides outside the gene matches: 6. Germline values: CDR1 MNHEY, CDR2 SVGAGI. DNA for the CDR3: TGTGCCAGCAGCTCTGGACAGGGAGCAGATACGCAGTATTTT. Translated, it gives CASSSGQGADTQYF.

The chain recombines TRBV6-4 with TRBJ2-1; the match to TRBD2 covers 9 bases. The V and J ends lost 6 bases and 2 bases, in that order; junction bases with no gene match: 2. This CDR3 comprises 14 residues. The V gene's germline CDR1 is MRHNA and CDR2 SNTAGT. The CDR3 region is CASRRTSAYNEQFF. The CDR3 DNA is TGTGCCAGCAGAAGGACTAGCGCCTACAATGAGCAGTTCTTC.

About this clone itself: Other DNA sequences in the sample encode the same CDR3. This chain joins TRBV6-1 and TRBJ1-3, with D perhaps TRBD1 (6 bases). Germline loops: CDR1 MNHNS, CDR2 SASEGT. V gave up 6 bases and J gave up 0 bases, with 9 bases separating them. The CDR3 length is 14 residues. The CDR3 DNA sequence: TGTGCCAGCAGGGACAGATACTCTGGAAACACCATATATTTT. It codes for CASRDRYSGNTIYF.

This chain uses TRBV6-5 with TRBJ2-7; tentatively, D is TRBD2 (6 bases). Germline values: CDR1 MNHEY, CDR2 SVGAGI. This CDR3 has 14 amino acids. Trimming pared 7 bases from V and 2 bases from J, leaving 15 bases between. The CDR3 reads CASTRNGSTYEQYF. The CDR3 DNA reads as TGTGCCAGCACCCGAAACGGGAGCACCTACGAGCAGTACTTC.

This sequence joins TRBV30 and TRBJ1-2; unclear D gene. V was shortened by 1 base and J by 3 bases, with 18 bases between the two germline ends. The length of the CDR3 is 16 residues. Germline V CDR1 and CDR2: GTSNPN, SVGIG (reference sequence). CDR3 region: CAWSDSFPPGHYGYTF. In DNA, the CDR3 is TGTGCCTGGAGTGACTCTTTCCCGCCTGGGCACTATGGCTACACCTTC.

This clone was seen a handful of times. A read error may account for a junction end that differs from germline. This rearrangement joins TRBV28 to TRBJ1-2; D may be TRBD1 (5 bases). The CDR3 is 14 residues long. Germline loops: CDR1 MDHEN, CDR2 SYDVKM. The chain's CDR3 is CASSPDSVNSGYTF. Here the CDR3 DNA reads TGTGCCAGCAGCCCTGACAGCGTTAACTCTGGCTACACCTTC.

The chain joins TRBV6-6 to TRBJ2-5; 7 bases align to TRBD2. There are 14 residues in the CDR3. The germline V gene has CDR1 MNHNY and CDR2 SVGAGI (reference sequence). Trimming removed 5 bases from V and 3 bases from J; junction bases left unmatched: 6. For the CDR3, the DNA is TGTGCCAGCAGTCCCGGGACTACTGAAGAGACCCAGTACTTC. It translates to CASSPGTTEETQYF.

The V and J genes are TRBV19 and TRBJ1-1, with D perhaps TRBD1 (6 bases). V was pared by 5 bases and J by 1 base, with 8 bases between. The CDR3 has 13 amino acids. Germline CDR1 LNHDA, CDR2 SQIVND (reference sequence). Here the CDR3 reads CASSEGENTEAFF. In nucleotides, the CDR3 is TGTGCCAGTAGTGAGGGGGAGAACACTGAAGCTTTCTTT.

In its sample, this clone was seen a few times. The same CDR3 also results from other DNA sequences found in this sample. This chain connects TRBV5-1 to TRBJ1-1, with 7 bases that match TRBD1. Germline assignment: CDR1 SGHRS and CDR2 YFSETQ. V was clipped by 2 bases and J by 1 base; unmatched bases: 2. The CDR3 is 14 residues long. The CDR3 region has the DNA TGCGCCAGCAGCTTAGACAGGGCGAACACTGAAGCTTTCTTT. This encodes CASSLDRANTEAFF.

This chain uses TRBV10-1 with TRBJ2-5; 10 positions agree with TRBD1. With V trimmed by 4 bases and J by 4 bases, 18 bases remained unmatched. From germline, CDR1 is WNHNN and CDR2 SYGVQD (reference sequence). The CDR3 totals 19 residues. The CDR3 is CASSVGSFCFDRGRETQYF. The CDR3 DNA is TGCGCCAGCAGTGTAGGTTCATTTTGCTTCGACAGGGGGCGAGAGACCCAGTACTTC.

The genes are TRBV6-5 and TRBJ1-4; 7 bases line up with TRBD1. The CDR3 runs 14 residues. Germline-derived CDR1 and CDR2 are MNHEY and SVGAGI. With 6 bases clipped from V and 6 bases from J, the junction kept 7 bases outside the gene matches. CDR3 sequence reads: CASSWDRRDEKLFF. CDR3 bases: TGTGCCAGCAGCTGGGACAGAAGAGATGAAAAACTGTTTTTT.

This sequence joins TRBV28 and TRBJ2-1; 8 bases match TRBD1. CDR1 and CDR2 from the germline V gene are MDHEN and SYDVKM. The trim removed 6 bases at V and 9 bases at J, leaving 10 bases unmatched. The CDR3 extends over 14 amino acids. The CDR3 nucleotides read TGTGCCAGCAGCCGGGACAGGAGAAGGCTTGAGCAGTTCTTC. Translated: CASSRDRRRLEQFF.

The CDR3 loop is CASSSQGATDQPQHF. DNA of the CDR3: TGTGCCAGCAGTTCACAGGGGGCAACAGATCAGCCCCAGCATTTT. The chain recombines TRBV27 with TRBJ1-5; 9 positions match TRBD1. Germline lookup yields CDR1 MNHEY and CDR2 SMNVEV (reference sequence). Germline trimming cut 4 bases from V and 5 bases from J; bases unmatched to any gene: 6. The CDR3 sequence is 15 residues long.

CDR3 protein: CASSTSGRETVVNSPLHF. The DNA for the CDR3 is TGTGCCAGTAGTACAAGTGGGAGGGAGACGGTGGTCAATTCACCCCTCCACTTT. This rearrangement joins TRBV19 to TRBJ1-6; the D is unclear. CDR1 is LNHDA, CDR2 SQIVND, per germline (reference sequence). The CDR3 has 18 residues. Trimming shortened V by 4 bases and J by 7 bases, and 23 bases separated the two germline ends.

The gene calls are TRBV5-6 and TRBJ1-2; tentatively, D is TRBD1 (6 bases). V lost 2 bases and J lost 7, with 15 bases in between. The CDR3 spans 14 residues. Germline V gives CDR1 SGHDT, CDR2 YYEEEE. The CDR3 loop is CASSFMTGEGGYTF. The CDR3 region has the DNA TGTGCCAGCAGCTTCATGACAGGAGAGGGTGGCTACACCTTC.

With respect to this clone: Mismatch with germline at one junction end may stem from a read error. Other DNA sequences in the same sample also yield this CDR3. The chain combines TRBV5-1 with TRBJ1-6; 7 bases match TRBD1. From germline, CDR1 is SGHRS and CDR2 YFSETQ. The CDR3 is 19 residues long. CDR3: CASSQKPGQKSSYNSPLHF. Here the CDR3 DNA reads TGCGCCAGCAGCCAGAAACCGGGACAGAAAAGCTCCTATAATTCCCCCCTCCACTTT.

The J gene is TRBJ2-4, the V gene TRBV6-1; 7 bases align to TRBD1. Germline loops: CDR1 MNHNS, CDR2 SASEGT. V dropped 3 bases and J dropped 6; count of bases not matched to a gene: 5. This CDR3 has 14 amino acids. The CDR3 DNA reads as TGTGCCAGCAGTGAGAGGGGGCTGGGAAACATTCAGTACTTC. It is translated as CASSERGLGNIQYF.

V usage is TRBV6-5 and J usage is TRBJ1-2, with 9 bases identical to TRBD1. This CDR3 contains 14 residues. Germline lookup yields CDR1 MNHEY and CDR2 SVGAGI. V lost 7 bases, J lost 4 bases, and 7 bases stayed unmatched. The CDR3 nucleotides are TGTGCCAGCACAATTACAGGGGGCGGCTATGGCTACACCTTC. Translating it yields CASTITGGGYGYTF.